This T cell receptor (beta chain) emerged from a study of regulatory T cells in long-lasting Graves disease. Study at large: New Graves' disease cases had less than 3 months of antithyroid drugs. Overall study results and limits: Persistent patients had a count of shared public clonotypes (more than 2,500) that exceeded that of new patients (approximately 1,000).

Building of the TCR beta libraries involved iRepertoire HTBI primers and Arm-PCR of CDR3 regions. In TCRdb, the multiplex PCR reads were re-called with MiXCR into one record per CDR3 protein. The data show 560,000 or so distinct CDR3 sequences, 16% seen once. As concerns this clonotype: The target antigen is unknown.

CDR3 length equals 16 residues. J gave up 5 bases and V 1 base, and 7 bases lay outside the gene matches. The V gene's germline CDR1 is MGHDK and CDR2 SYGVNS. Time point of the sample: newly diagnosed GD, antithyroid drugs for less than 3 months. The TCR library was made from RNA extracted from PBMCs. This sample was also put to use in a study of T cells in Graves' hyperthyroidism and ophthalmopathy. That paper states: The model identified upcoming ophthalmopathy a median roughly 6 months ahead of onset.

The genes are TRBV25-1 and TRBJ2-3, with 9 bases aligning to TRBD1. The clonotype originates from a man younger than 30 with Graves disease. The specimen was peripheral blood mononuclear cells (PBMCs), collected at new diagnosis, from a patient treated with antithyroid drugs. CDR3: CASSELWGQGQDTQYF. The CDR3 region has the DNA TGTGCCAGCAGTGAATTATGGGGACAGGGCCAAGATACGCAGTATTTT.